What follows are 13 T cell receptor beta chains derived from one specimen sequenced in a study of T cell changes during pregnancy in multiple sclerosis. The table came from immunoSEQ multiplex PCR; TCRdb's copy has only in-frame clones and leaves some out. This sample has about 26,000 clones, with roughly nine tenths found just once. Sequences were derived from CD8+ T cells from peripheral blood mononuclear cells, sampled in the second trimester of pregnancy. These TCRs come from a female donor with multiple sclerosis, enrolled in a pregnancy study.

V is TRBV2 and J is TRBJ2-7; D not resolved. Trimming stripped 3 bases from V and 7 bases from J, with 13 bases between. The germline CDR1 and CDR2 sequences are SNHLY and FYNNEI. This CDR3 comprises 13 residues. The CDR3 here is CASSDLVSWEQYF. The DNA for the CDR3 is TGTGCCAGCAGTGATCTGGTTAGTTGGGAGCAGTACTTC.

The table lists this clone with a count of one. The chain combines TRBV28 with TRBJ2-5; D is possibly TRBD1 (6 bases). Trimming removed 3 bases from V and 5 bases from J, with 16 bases in between. The germline CDR1 and CDR2 sequences are MDHEN and SYDVKM. CDR3 length equals 15 residues. The CDR3 nucleotides read TGTGCCAGCAGTTTTAGACAGGAGGTTGGTGAGACCCAGTACTTC. This codes for CASSFRQEVGETQYF.

V and J are TRBV6-1 and TRBJ2-7, with D possibly TRBD2 on 5 matching bases. The CDR3 consists of 16 residues. Trimming stripped 4 bases from V and 2 bases from J, with 18 bases between. CDR1 MNHNS and CDR2 SASEGT come from the germline V gene. The CDR3 bases are TGTGCCAGCAGTGGGGCTACAGCGGAGGCCACCTACGAGCAGTACTTC. It translates to CASSGATAEATYEQYF.

The V call is TRBV11-3, the J call TRBJ2-7; D is ambiguous. V lost 5 bases to trimming and J lost 3 bases, with 8 bases between them. CDR1 and CDR2 (germline): SGHNT, YENEEA. The CDR3 has 12 residues. DNA of the CDR3: TGTGCCAGCAGCCCAATTTTCTACGAGCAGTACTTC. This translates into CASSPIFYEQYF.

This clone was observed a handful of times. The rearrangement links TRBV28 to TRBJ1-4; D not resolved. In germline, CDR1 is MDHEN, CDR2 SYDVKM. Trimming cost V 1 base and J 7 bases, with 7 bases left between them. The CDR3 has 13 amino acids. DNA of the CDR3: TGTGCCAGCAGTTTATATGAGGGTGAAAAACTGTTTTTT. This gives the protein CASSLYEGEKLFF.

The chain has TRBV14 and TRBJ2-7, with TRBD1 as a possible D gene (5 bases). With 5 bases removed from V and 4 bases from J, the gap between germline ends came to 15 bases. Looked up from germline, CDR1 is SGHDN and CDR2 is FVKESK. This CDR3 is built from 14 residues. The CDR3 protein is CASSGHSSNYEQYF. The CDR3 DNA reads TGTGCCAGCAGCGGACATTCCTCCAATTACGAGCAGTACTTC.

The J gene is TRBJ2-3, the V gene TRBV6-4; D may be TRBD1 (6 bases). The CDR3 has 16 amino acids. Trimming shortened V by 6 bases and J by 0 bases, and 16 bases separated the two germline ends. In germline, CDR1 is MRHNA, CDR2 SNTAGT. The CDR3 loop reads CASRATGYGSTDTQYF. The DNA for the CDR3 is TGTGCCAGCAGAGCCACAGGGTACGGGAGCACAGATACGCAGTATTTT.

The chain uses TRBV20-1 and TRBJ1-1; D is unclear. The CDR3 runs 10 residues. Trimming left V 6 bases short and J 11 bases short, with 13 bases between. Germline V lookup: CDR1 DFQATT, CDR2 SNEGSKA (reference sequence). In DNA form, the CDR3 reads TGCAGTGCCGAAACCCCCTACGCTTTCTTT. Translated: CSAETPYAFF.

V is TRBV27 and J is TRBJ2-2, with TRBD2 matching 10 bases. The CDR3 totals 16 residues. Germline V gives CDR1 MNHEY, CDR2 SMNVEV (reference sequence). With 6 bases clipped from V and 5 bases from J, the junction kept 9 bases outside the gene matches. The CDR3 loop reads CASSLRLAGVTGELFF. The CDR3 DNA reads as TGTGCCAGCAGCCTGCGGCTAGCGGGAGTTACCGGGGAGCTGTTTTTT.

This chain joins TRBV11-2 and TRBJ1-2; no reliable D call. V lost 10 bases, J lost 3 bases, and 18 bases lay in between. CDR3 length: 14 amino acids. Looked up from germline, CDR1 is SGHAT and CDR2 is FQNNGV. The CDR3 loop reads CATEAPTAYYGYTF. CDR3 DNA sequence: TGTGCCACCGAAGCCCCCACAGCCTACTATGGCTACACCTTC.

V gene TRBV28 combines with J gene TRBJ2-2; D is perhaps TRBD1 (6 bases). This CDR3 has 14 amino acids. Germline CDR1 reads MDHEN; CDR2 reads SYDVKM. Trimming took off 3 bases at V and 4 bases at J, with 9 bases between the two ends. The CDR3 region has the DNA TGTGCCAGCAGTTTCACAGGGAGCACCGGGGAGCTGTTTTTT. Its translation: CASSFTGSTGELFF.

The CDR3 coding sequence is TGTGCCAGCAACCAAAAGACTAGCGGGGGAAATGAGCAGTTCTTC. Translating it yields CASNQKTSGGNEQFF. This chain connects TRBV28 to TRBJ2-1, with 12 bases fitting TRBD2. CDR1 MDHEN and CDR2 SYDVKM come from the germline V gene. The junction had 8 bases not matched to a gene; V was cut back by 7 bases and J by 7 bases. CDR3 length: 15 amino acids.

J is TRBJ1-6 and V is TRBV7-8; D is perhaps TRBD1 (5 bases). Germline values: CDR1 SGHVS, CDR2 FQNEAQ. The CDR3 spans 15 residues. The germline V and J ends were trimmed by 1 base and 6 bases, with 10 bases remaining between them. The CDR3 spells CASSLGGPVNSPLHF. The CDR3 coding sequence is TGTGCCAGCAGCTTAGGGGGCCCCGTTAATTCACCCCTCCACTTT.